This TCR beta chain originates from a study of control samples from healthy donors and cancer patients. The protocol was immunoSEQ multiplex PCR, while the TCRdb copy is restricted to in-frame clones and leaves out a portion. This sample has approximately 110,000 clones, with 80% to 95% found just once. The CDR3 loop spans 17 amino acids. In germline, CDR1 is PRHDT, CDR2 FYEKMQ (reference sequence). The trim removed 11 bases at V and 5 bases at J, leaving 15 bases unmatched. The sample taken for sequencing was blood. V and J are TRBV13 and TRBJ2-1; 13 bases are shared with TRBD2. The TCR comes from a woman aged 18 to 35 in good health. The CDR3 is CAVRDAKTSGRNNEQFF. The CDR3 nucleotides read TGTGCCGTCCGGGACGCAAAGACTAGCGGGAGGAACAATGAGCAGTTCTTC.